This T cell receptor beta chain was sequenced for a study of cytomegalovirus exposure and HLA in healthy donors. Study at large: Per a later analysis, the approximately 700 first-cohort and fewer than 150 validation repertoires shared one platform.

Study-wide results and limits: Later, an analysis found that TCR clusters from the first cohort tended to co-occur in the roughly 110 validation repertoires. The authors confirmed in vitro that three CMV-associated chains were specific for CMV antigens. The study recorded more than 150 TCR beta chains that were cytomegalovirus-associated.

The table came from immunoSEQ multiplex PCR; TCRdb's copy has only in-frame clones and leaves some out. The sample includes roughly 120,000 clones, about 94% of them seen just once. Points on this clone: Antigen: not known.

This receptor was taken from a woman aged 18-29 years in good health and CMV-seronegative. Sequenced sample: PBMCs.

The CDR3: CASSGGAEETQYF. The CDR3 nucleotides read TGTGCCAGCAGCGGGGGGGCGGAGGAGACCCAGTACTTC. This chain joins TRBV6-1 and TRBJ2-5; 8 positions agree with TRBD2. V lost 6 bases to trimming and J lost 5 bases; unmatched junction nucleotides: 5. The CDR3 loop spans 13 amino acids. CDR1 and CDR2 (germline): MNHNS, SASEGT.